This entry concerns a single T cell receptor (beta chain). Its antigen is not identified. The data belong to a study of shared clonotypes between healthy human individuals. Notes on the study in general: Relative to clonotypes present in all four donors, those not shared had lower generation probabilities. Naive subsets generally exceeded memory subsets in estimated richness.

The table came from immunoSEQ multiplex PCR; TCRdb's copy has only in-frame clones and leaves some out. The sample carries under 850,000 clones, about two thirds recorded once. Deletions cut 0 bases from V and 5 bases from J, with 7 bases between. CDR1 and CDR2 (germline): SSHAT, FNYEAQ (reference sequence). The CDR3 loop spans 13 amino acids. This receptor was taken from a woman in her 30s in good health. The chain carries TRBV7-7 and TRBJ2-5; D not certain. Sequencing was carried out using memory CD4+ T cells sorted from blood. Subset of the sample: CD45RA-negative fraction. CDR3 region: CASSLALPETQYF. CDR3 DNA sequence: TGTGCCAGCAGCTTAGCGCTCCCGGAGACCCAGTACTTC.